This T cell receptor beta chain appears in the sequencing data of a study of early T cells in non-severe SARS-CoV-2 infection (dated by TCRdb to about 2021). For the study in its entirety: Because TCR sequencing was done on bulk RNA from unsorted whole blood, the alpha and beta chains could not be paired.

This clonotype was observed many times. The target of this receptor is not known. The record has no base qualities; no much larger clone is one base away. Set within a cohort of healthcare workers in London, UK, this nested case-control study involved weekly PCR testing of nasopharyngeal swabs along with blood sampling. Healthcare workers were recruited between 23 and 31 March 2020, during the week of the UK lockdown, and were followed weekly for up to about 15 weeks. Receptor libraries were prepared by 5' RACE. The run used a NextSeq 500. The TCR library protocol attached unique molecular identifiers to individual cDNA molecules to correct for sequencing error and PCR bias. Sequencing covered both TCR alpha and beta chains, and within each sample the abundances of alpha and beta sequences were tightly co-correlated. As for the original processing: Decombinator V4 was used to annotate the V gene, J gene and CDR3 of the TCR sequences. Expanded TCRs were defined as changing significantly between any two time points under a Poisson model with p below 0.0001. TCR abundances were normalised to the total number of TCRs sequenced per sample and were expressed as counts per million. TRAV1-2 paired with TRAJ12, TRAJ20 or TRAJ33 defined MAIT TCRs, while TRAV10 paired with TRAJ18 defined iNKT TCRs. VDJdb, accessed 1 November 2021, was searched for CMV, EBV and SARS-CoV-2 annotated TCRs, with TCRs annotated for multiple antigens excluded. Clones were called with MiXCR by TCRdb after fastp trimmed the public reads at Q25, and only in-frame beta chains were retained. One record per CDR3 amino acid sequence lists the most common genes and DNA. TCRdb, not the authors, supplied the V and J calls. Counted in this sample were approximately 77,000 distinct CDR3 sequences; approximately 5% of them appeared once. The ten largest account for about 7% of the sample.

From cysteine to phenylalanine, the CDR3 is 15 amino acids long. Only the CDR3 DNA stays, 45 bases, in frame from base 1. V loses 4 bases at its end and J loses 0 bases; junction bases beyond the gene matches: 6. CDR1 and CDR2, looked up from the germline V gene (reference sequence), are SGHNT and YYREEE. Study-wide findings and limitations: VDJdb matching was skewed toward anti-spike CD8 responses, so virus-specific expansions were likely underestimated and private and CD4 specificities were missed.

The input for sequencing was whole blood, taken at baseline. The sequence was collected from an adult who was a healthcare worker with PCR-confirmed SARS-CoV-2 infection or an uninfected control (not recorded which). Recombination joined TRBV5-4 with TRBJ1-1; the junction holds 7 bases that match TRBD1. The nucleotides are TGTGCCAGCAGCCACCTGACAGGGCTGAACACTGAAGCTTTCTTT. Translated, it reads CASSHLTGLNTEAFF.